The following is a TCR beta chain sequence with its context. The CDR3 sequence is 16 residues long. V shed 4 bases and J shed 3 bases, with 19 bases lying between them. Germline CDR1 is SGHAT and CDR2 is FQNNGV. Method: immunoSEQ multiplex PCR; TCRdb's copy keeps in-frame clones and lacks some. The sample includes around 230,000 clones, roughly 86% of them seen just once. The data are from a study of cytomegalovirus exposure and HLA in healthy donors. In the study overall: The platform used for the approximately 130 validation repertoires matched that of the 600 to 800 first-cohort repertoires, a later analysis reported.

The TCR originated in a woman in her thirties in good health and CMV-seropositive. The chain joins TRBV11-2 to TRBJ2-7, with D possibly matching TRBD2 (6 bases). The specimen sequenced was PBMCs. CDR3 amino acids: CASSSRVGGIDYEQYF. CDR3 in DNA: TGTGCCAGCAGCTCCCGGGTGGGGGGAATCGACTACGAGCAGTACTTC.